The 26 T cell receptor beta chains in this list originate from one sample, sequenced in a study of T cells in Graves' hyperthyroidism and ophthalmopathy. Researchers amplified the TCR beta CDR3 regions from RNA transcripts. First-round RT-PCR of the TCR CDR3 relied on the HTBI primer set. TCRdb reanalysed the multiplex PCR reads using MiXCR and keeps one entry per CDR3 protein. The profile covers over 450,000 distinct CDR3 sequences, with 13% to 15% appearing a single time and 15% to 20% taken by the ten largest. What was sequenced was blood. The receptors here all came from a young woman with Graves' hyperthyroidism.

Concerning this clonotype itself: A junction end diverges from the germline sequence, so it may reflect a read error. The chain employs TRBV12-3 or TRBV12-4 and TRBJ2-2; D perhaps matches TRBD2 (6 bases). This CDR3 has 15 residues. This CDR3 is CASSQDFAGTGELFF. DNA for the CDR3: TGCGCCAGCAGCCAAGATTTTGCGGGAACCGGGGAGCTGTTTTTT.

This clonotype was observed a few times. The chain uses TRBV24-1 and TRBJ2-2; D is undetermined. CDR3 length: 13 amino acids. Germline V gene sequence: CDR1 KGHDR, CDR2 SFDVKD. Trimming left V 6 bases short and J 1 base short, with 5 bases between. The CDR3 DNA sequence: TGTGCCACCAGTACTGGGAACACCGGGGAGCTGTTTTTT. Translated, it gives CATSTGNTGELFF.

This clonotype was detected ten times or more. J is TRBJ2-7 and V is TRBV2, with 7 bases that match TRBD1. V lost 7 bases and J lost 1; bases outside the gene matches: 7. The CDR3 has 14 residues. Germline V gene sequence: CDR1 SNHLY, CDR2 FYNNEI. The CDR3 bases are TGTGCCAGCACTTGGACAGGAAGGTCCTACGAGCAGTACTTC. Amino acid sequence: CASTWTGRSYEQYF.

The chain links TRBV2 to TRBJ2-7; D remains unclear. From germline, CDR1 is SNHLY and CDR2 FYNNEI. V lost 5 bases to trimming and J lost 1 base, with 12 bases between them. This CDR3 contains 14 residues. CDR3 sequence: CASSPASVSYEQYF. DNA for the CDR3: TGTGCCAGCAGTCCAGCATCGGTATCCTACGAGCAGTACTTC.

There are a few counts of this clonotype. The chain couples TRBV4-1 to TRBJ2-5; D gene uncertain. The CDR3 has 15 amino acids. V lost 1 base, J lost 2 bases, and 11 bases lay in between. Per the germline V gene, CDR1 is MGHRA and CDR2 is YSYEKL. The CDR3 protein is CASSQVSTIQETQYF. CDR3 nucleotides: TGCGCCAGCAGCCAAGTCTCGACCATACAAGAGACCCAGTACTTC.

This clonotype was counted many times. This chain joins TRBV29-1 and TRBJ1-4; 7 nucleotides align to TRBD1. This CDR3 is built from 13 residues. Germline loops: CDR1 SQVTM, CDR2 ANQGSEA. V gave up 4 bases and J gave up 7 bases; unmatched junction bases: 6. The DNA for the CDR3 is TGCAGCGTTGCGCCGACAGGGACTGAAAAACTGTTTTTT. Its translation: CSVAPTGTEKLFF.

The V call is TRBV6-1, the J call TRBJ1-2, with unresolved D. Trimming left V 2 bases short and J 8 bases short, with 12 bases between. Looked up from germline, CDR1 is MNHNS and CDR2 is SASEGT. This CDR3 is 13 amino acids long. CDR3 protein: CASSESGVGGYTF. The CDR3, as DNA: TGTGCCAGCAGTGAAAGCGGGGTCGGGGGCTACACCTTC.

This clonotype was seen repeatedly, ten times or more. This chain uses TRBV5-1 with TRBJ1-3; D unresolved. Per the germline V gene, CDR1 is SGHRS and CDR2 is YFSETQ. Between the trimmed V and J ends, which lost 1 base and 7 bases, there was a span of 9 bases. The CDR3 sequence is 13 residues long. CDR3 in amino acids: CASSLQGINTIYF. The CDR3 DNA reads TGCGCCAGCAGCTTGCAAGGGATTAACACCATATATTTT.

This clonotype has a handful of counts. This chain connects TRBV6-5 to TRBJ2-7; D gene unclear. This CDR3 is built from 13 residues. Germline CDR1 MNHEY, CDR2 SVGAGI. With 2 bases removed from V and 6 bases from J, the gap between germline ends came to 11 bases. CDR3 amino acids: CASSYDSRSEQYV. The CDR3 DNA is TGTGCCAGCAGTTACGATTCTAGAAGCGAGCAGTACGTC.

The sample holds many counts of this clonotype. The CDR3 region has the DNA TGTGCCAGCAGCCAAGCGCTAGCGGGAGTAAACAATGAGCAGTTCTTC. Amino acids: CASSQALAGVNNEQFF. The rearrangement joins TRBV3-1 to TRBJ2-1; 10 positions match TRBD2. V was clipped by 1 base and J by 5 bases; unmatched bases: 5. Germline-derived CDR1 and CDR2 are LGHDT and YNNKEL (reference sequence). The CDR3 loop spans 16 amino acids.

The gene calls are TRBV20-1 and TRBJ2-5; 10 bases agree with TRBD1. The germline CDR1 and CDR2 sequences are DFQATT and SNEGSKA (reference sequence). V dropped 6 bases and J dropped 5; count of bases not matched to a gene: 18. The CDR3 is 17 residues long. For the CDR3, the DNA is TGCAGTGCCAACTCTTGGGACAGGGGATCCCTACAGGAGACCCAGTACTTC. It encodes CSANSWDRGSLQETQYF.

This clonotype has ten or more counts. The genes are TRBV30 and TRBJ2-1; D might be TRBD1 or TRBD2, each matching 5 bases. From germline, CDR1 is GTSNPN and CDR2 SVGIG (reference sequence). CDR3 length equals 14 residues. The V end lost 7 bases, the J end lost 9 bases, and 22 bases lay between the germline ends. This CDR3 is CASTRDLSKGEQFF. The CDR3 coding sequence is TGTGCCTCTACCCGGGACCTCTCGAAGGGTGAGCAGTTCTTC.

This clonotype came up many times. The chain employs TRBV6-1 and TRBJ1-1, with D maybe TRBD1 (6 bases). The germline gives CDR1 MNHNS, CDR2 SASEGT. This CDR3 contains 16 residues. With 7 bases removed from V and 0 bases from J, the gap between germline ends came to 18 bases. CDR3 DNA: TGTGCCAGCACCAGGGTGAGGACAGTCATGAACACTGAAGCTTTCTTT. Its protein product is CASTRVRTVMNTEAFF.

This clonotype showed up many times. This sequence joins TRBV12-3 or TRBV12-4 and TRBJ2-3; D is ambiguous. The CDR3 has 12 amino acids. V shed 5 bases and J shed 3 bases, with 6 bases lying between them. The CDR3 loop reads CASSRRTDTQYF. The CDR3 region has the DNA TGTGCCAGCAGTCGGCGGACAGATACGCAGTATTTT.

This clonotype was recorded many times. The chain links TRBV5-1 to TRBJ2-5; a possible D gene is TRBD2 (5 bases). The V end lost 6 bases, the J end lost 2 bases, and 11 bases lay between the germline ends. This CDR3 spans 13 amino acids. Looked up from germline, CDR1 is SGHRS and CDR2 is YFSETQ. Written as DNA, the CDR3 is TGCGCCAGCAACCCCGGGAATCAAGAGACCCAGTACTTC. Its translation: CASNPGNQETQYF.

The rearrangement uses TRBV29-1 and TRBJ2-3, with D possibly TRBD2 on 5 matching bases. The CDR3 runs 12 residues. Germline assignment: CDR1 SQVTM and CDR2 ANQGSEA. V was trimmed by 7 bases and J by 0 bases, leaving 8 bases between them. The CDR3 nucleotides are TGCAGCGCGAGGACTAGCACAGATACGCAGTATTTT. As protein: CSARTSTDTQYF.

This clonotype was seen ten or more times. The chain employs TRBV24-1 and TRBJ2-7; D may be TRBD2 (6 bases). Per the germline V gene, CDR1 is KGHDR and CDR2 is SFDVKD. The CDR3 has 14 residues. With 5 bases removed from V and 2 bases from J, the gap between germline ends came to 12 bases. For the CDR3, the DNA is TGTGCCACCAGTGCGGGGGACTGGACCTACGAGCAGTACTTC. Translating gives CATSAGDWTYEQYF.

This clonotype came up a few times. J is TRBJ2-3 and V is TRBV5-1, with 8 bases aligning to TRBD1. Trimming at V came to 3 bases and at J to 3 bases, leaving 3 bases not matched to a gene. CDR3 length: 14 residues. The germline V gene has CDR1 SGHRS and CDR2 YFSETQ. CDR3 loop: CASSYRTGTDTQYF. CDR3 nucleotide sequence: TGCGCCAGCAGCTACAGGACAGGGACAGATACGCAGTATTTT.

Ten or more counts support this clonotype. The chain is built from TRBV27 and TRBJ1-2; unclear D gene. The V end was cut by 0 bases, the J end by 1 base, with 9 bases between. Germline-derived CDR1 and CDR2 are MNHEY and SMNVEV (reference sequence). This CDR3 contains 15 residues. CDR3 DNA sequence: TGTGCCAGCAGTTTATCGGGTCAGATTAACTATGGCTACACCTTC. Translated: CASSLSGQINYGYTF.

Turning to this clonotype: A much larger clone is a single base away; this may be a read error. The V and J genes are TRBV6-2 or TRBV6-3 and TRBJ2-1, with 10 bases lining up with TRBD2. J lost 6 bases, V lost 10 bases, and 21 bases had no gene match. The CDR3 totals 18 residues. Germline values: CDR1 MNHEY, CDR2 SVGEGT. The CDR3 loop reads CANRLTYQGLARTNEQFF. The CDR3 DNA is TGTGCCAACAGACTCACTTATCAGGGACTAGCGAGGACCAATGAGCAGTTCTTC.

This clonotype was found many times. The rearrangement uses TRBV20-1 and TRBJ1-5; TRBD1 might be the D (5 bases). Germline CDR1 reads DFQATT; CDR2 reads SNEGSKA (reference sequence). The V end was cut by 3 bases, the J end by 5 bases, with 14 bases between. There are 14 residues in the CDR3. The CDR3 loop is CSARPLRGHQPQHF. CDR3 coding DNA: TGCAGTGCTAGGCCCTTGAGGGGCCATCAGCCCCAGCATTTT.

The V and J genes are TRBV6-9 and TRBJ1-2; D is unclear. Germline values: CDR1 MNHGY, CDR2 SVAAGI. The CDR3 length is 12 residues. Trimming pared 4 bases from V and 8 bases from J, leaving 11 bases between. The DNA of the CDR3 is TGTGCCAGCAGTTTGGTTTTGGGCGGCTACACCTTC. Protein sequence: CASSLVLGGYTF.

This clonotype was recorded many times. V usage is TRBV28 and J usage is TRBJ2-3; TRBD1 aligns across 10 bases. Germline CDR1 and CDR2: MDHEN and SYDVKM. CDR3 length: 16 residues. V was pared by 4 bases and J by 2 bases, with 6 bases of the junction left unmatched. In nucleotides, the CDR3 is TGTGCCAGCAGTTCGCCGGGACAGGGGACCACAGATACGCAGTATTTT. It encodes CASSSPGQGTTDTQYF. Filled out from reference TRBV28 and TRBJ2-3, the complete variable domain reads DVKVTQSSRYLVKRTGEKVFLECVQDMDHENMFWYRQDPGLGLRLIYFSYDVKMKEKGDIPEGYSVSREKKERFSLILESASTNQTSMYLCASSSPGQGTTDTQYFGPGTRLTVL.

A few counts support this clonotype. The rearrangement links TRBV24-1 to TRBJ2-5; 12 bases agree with TRBD2. CDR3 length: 20 amino acids. CDR1 and CDR2 from the germline V gene are KGHDR and SFDVKD. Losses at the gene ends were 0 bases for V and 2 bases for J; bases not matched to a gene: 12. The CDR3 nucleotides are TGTGCCACCAGTGATTTGCGAGGGACTAGCGGGCAGGGGTTACAAGAGACCCAGTACTTC. As protein: CATSDLRGTSGQGLQETQYF.

This clonotype was observed a few times. The rearrangement uses TRBV5-5 and TRBJ2-2; D possibly corresponds to TRBD1 (5 bases). V lost 4 bases, J lost 0 bases, and 13 bases lay in between. The CDR3 is made up of 16 amino acids. Germline-derived CDR1 and CDR2 are SGHKS and YYEKEE (reference sequence). The CDR3 loop is CASSHGHSANTGELFF. The DNA of the CDR3 is TGTGCCAGCAGCCATGGACACAGCGCGAACACCGGGGAGCTGTTTTTT.

This clonotype was counted a few times. The chain recombines TRBV9 with TRBJ2-1; D gene ambiguous. The ends were cut back, 0 bases at V and 5 bases at J, with 15 bases in the middle. This CDR3 has 16 amino acids. Germline lookup yields CDR1 SGDLS and CDR2 YYNGEE. The CDR3, as DNA: TGTGCCAGCAGCGTAGAGTTGACATCCCGGCACAATGAGCAGTTCTTC. This translates into CASSVELTSRHNEQFF.